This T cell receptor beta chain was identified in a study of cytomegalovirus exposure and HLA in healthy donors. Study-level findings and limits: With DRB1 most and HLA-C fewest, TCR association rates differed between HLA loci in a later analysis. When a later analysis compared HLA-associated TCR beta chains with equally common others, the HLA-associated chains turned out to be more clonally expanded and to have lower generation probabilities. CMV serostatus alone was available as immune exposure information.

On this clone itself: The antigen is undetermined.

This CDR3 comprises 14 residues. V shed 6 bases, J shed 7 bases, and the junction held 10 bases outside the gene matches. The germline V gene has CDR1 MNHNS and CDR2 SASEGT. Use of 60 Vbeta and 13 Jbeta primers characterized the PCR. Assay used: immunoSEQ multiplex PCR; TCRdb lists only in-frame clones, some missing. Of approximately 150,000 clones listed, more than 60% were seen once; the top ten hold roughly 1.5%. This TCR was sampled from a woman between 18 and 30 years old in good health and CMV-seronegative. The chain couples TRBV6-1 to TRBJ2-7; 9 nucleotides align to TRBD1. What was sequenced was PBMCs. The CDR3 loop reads CASSSGTGPPEQYF. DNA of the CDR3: TGTGCCAGCAGCTCCGGGACAGGGCCTCCGGAGCAGTACTTC.